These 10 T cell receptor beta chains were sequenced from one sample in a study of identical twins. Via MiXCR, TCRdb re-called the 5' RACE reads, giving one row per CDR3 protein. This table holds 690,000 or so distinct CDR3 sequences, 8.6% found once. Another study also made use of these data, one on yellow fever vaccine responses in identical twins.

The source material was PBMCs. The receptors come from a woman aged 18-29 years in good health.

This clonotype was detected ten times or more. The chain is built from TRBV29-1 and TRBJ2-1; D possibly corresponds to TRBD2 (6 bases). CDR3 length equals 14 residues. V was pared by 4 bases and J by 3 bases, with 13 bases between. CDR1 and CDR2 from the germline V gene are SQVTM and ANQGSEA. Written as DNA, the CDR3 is TGCAGCGTTGTAGGGCGGGACGGCTACAATGAGCAGTTCTTC. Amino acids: CSVVGRDGYNEQFF.

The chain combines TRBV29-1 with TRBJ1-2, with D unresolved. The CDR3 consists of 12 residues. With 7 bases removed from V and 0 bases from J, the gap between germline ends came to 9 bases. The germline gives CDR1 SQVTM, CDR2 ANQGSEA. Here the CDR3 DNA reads TGCAGCGGAGAGGGAGCTAACTATGGCTACACCTTC. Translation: CSGEGANYGYTF.

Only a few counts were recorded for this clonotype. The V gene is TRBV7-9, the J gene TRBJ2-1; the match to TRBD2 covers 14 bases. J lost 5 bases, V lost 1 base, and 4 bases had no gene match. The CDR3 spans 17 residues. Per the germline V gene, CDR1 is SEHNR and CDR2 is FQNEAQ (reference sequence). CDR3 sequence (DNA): TGTGCCAGCAGCTTAGGGGGACTAGCGGGAGTAAACAATGAGCAGTTCTTC. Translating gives CASSLGGLAGVNNEQFF.

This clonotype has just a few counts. The CDR3 region is CASSLSGQGSGKLFF. In DNA form, the CDR3 reads TGTGCCAGCAGCTTAAGCGGACAGGGCAGTGGCAAACTGTTTTTT. This chain uses TRBV13 with TRBJ1-4; 8 bases are a match to TRBD1. J lost 11 bases, V lost 2 bases, and 10 bases had no gene match. The CDR3 is 15 amino acids. CDR1 PRHDT and CDR2 FYEKMQ come from the germline V gene (reference sequence).

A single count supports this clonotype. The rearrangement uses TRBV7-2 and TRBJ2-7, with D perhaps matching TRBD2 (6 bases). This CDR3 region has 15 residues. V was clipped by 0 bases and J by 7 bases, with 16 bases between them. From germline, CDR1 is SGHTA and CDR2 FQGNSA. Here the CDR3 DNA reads TGTGCCAGCAGCTTAGCCGGCGGGACCCCTTGGGAGCAGTACTTC. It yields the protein CASSLAGGTPWEQYF.

The CDR3 reads CSAFLQYNEQFF. The DNA of the CDR3 is TGCAGCGCTTTCTTGCAGTACAATGAGCAGTTCTTC. The chain has TRBV29-1 and TRBJ2-1, with D unclear. V was clipped by 7 bases and J by 4 bases, with 11 bases between them. CDR1 and CDR2 (germline): SQVTM, ANQGSEA. This CDR3 comprises 12 residues.

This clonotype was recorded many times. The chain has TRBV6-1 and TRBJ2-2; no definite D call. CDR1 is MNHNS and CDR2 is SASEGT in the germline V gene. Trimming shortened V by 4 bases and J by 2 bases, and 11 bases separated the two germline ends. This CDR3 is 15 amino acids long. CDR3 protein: CASSATLSNTGELFF. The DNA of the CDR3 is TGTGCCAGCAGTGCTACTTTGTCTAACACCGGGGAGCTGTTTTTT.

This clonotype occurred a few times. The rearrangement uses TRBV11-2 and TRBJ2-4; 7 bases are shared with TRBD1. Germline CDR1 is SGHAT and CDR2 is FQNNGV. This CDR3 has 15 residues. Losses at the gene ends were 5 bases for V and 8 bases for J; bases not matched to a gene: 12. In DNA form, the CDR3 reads TGTGCCAGCAGCACCCCGGGACAGAATGGATACATTCAGTACTTC. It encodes CASSTPGQNGYIQYF.

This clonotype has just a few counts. CDR3 in DNA: TGTGCCAGCAGCACCTTCCGGGGAGCCGGGGAGCTGTTTTTT. Translating gives CASSTFRGAGELFF. The chain carries TRBV7-9 and TRBJ2-2; D is possibly TRBD2 (5 bases). CDR1 SEHNR and CDR2 FQNEAQ come from the germline V gene (reference sequence). V was cut by 5 bases and J by 6 bases, with 13 bases left in between. CDR3 length: 14 amino acids.

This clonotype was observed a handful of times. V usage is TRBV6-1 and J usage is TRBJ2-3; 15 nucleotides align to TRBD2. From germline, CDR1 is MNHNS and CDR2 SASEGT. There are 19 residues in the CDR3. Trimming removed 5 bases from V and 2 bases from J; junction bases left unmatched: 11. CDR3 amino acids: CASSPMKGLAGGSTDTQYF. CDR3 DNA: TGTGCCAGCAGTCCCATGAAGGGACTAGCGGGGGGATCCACAGATACGCAGTATTTT.